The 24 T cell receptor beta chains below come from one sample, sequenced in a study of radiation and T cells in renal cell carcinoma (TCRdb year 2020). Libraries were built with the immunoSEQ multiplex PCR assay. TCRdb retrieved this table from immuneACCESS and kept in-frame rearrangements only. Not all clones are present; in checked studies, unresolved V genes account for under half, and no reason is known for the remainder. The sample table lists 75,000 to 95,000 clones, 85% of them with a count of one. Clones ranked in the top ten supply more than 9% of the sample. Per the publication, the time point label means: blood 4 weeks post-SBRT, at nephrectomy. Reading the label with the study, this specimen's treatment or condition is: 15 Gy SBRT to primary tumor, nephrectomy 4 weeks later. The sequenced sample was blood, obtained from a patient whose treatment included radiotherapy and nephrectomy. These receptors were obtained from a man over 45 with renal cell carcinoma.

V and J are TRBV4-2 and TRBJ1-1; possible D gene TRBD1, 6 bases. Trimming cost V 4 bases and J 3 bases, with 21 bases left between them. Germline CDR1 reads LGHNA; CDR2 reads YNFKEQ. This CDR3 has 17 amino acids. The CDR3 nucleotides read TGTGCCAGCAGCCCCACCAGGGGCTGGGAAGGGGACACTGAAGCTTTCTTT. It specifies CASSPTRGWEGDTEAFF.

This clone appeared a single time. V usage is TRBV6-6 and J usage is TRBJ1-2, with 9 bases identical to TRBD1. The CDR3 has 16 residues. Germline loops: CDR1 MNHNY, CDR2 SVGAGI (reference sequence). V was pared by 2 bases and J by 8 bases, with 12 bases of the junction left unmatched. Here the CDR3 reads CASSYPLGETGGGYTF. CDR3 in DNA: TGTGCCAGCAGTTACCCGCTAGGGGAAACAGGGGGCGGCTACACCTTC.

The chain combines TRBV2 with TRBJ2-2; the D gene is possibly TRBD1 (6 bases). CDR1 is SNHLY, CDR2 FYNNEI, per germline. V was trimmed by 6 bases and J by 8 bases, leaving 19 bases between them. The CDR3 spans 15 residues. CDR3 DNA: TGTGCCAGCAGGAAAACAGGGCTAGGGGAGGGGGAGCTGTTTTTT. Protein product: CASRKTGLGEGELFF.

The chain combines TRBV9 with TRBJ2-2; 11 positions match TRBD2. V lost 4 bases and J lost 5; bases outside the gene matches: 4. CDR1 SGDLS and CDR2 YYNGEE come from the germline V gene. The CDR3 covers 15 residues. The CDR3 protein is CASSPRTSGTGELFF. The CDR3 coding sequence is TGTGCCAGCAGCCCTCGGACTAGCGGGACCGGGGAGCTGTTTTTT. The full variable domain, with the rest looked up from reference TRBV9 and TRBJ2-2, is DSGVTQTPKHLITATGQRVTLRCSPRSGDLSVYWYQQSLDQGLQFLIQYYNGEERAKGNILERFSAQQFPDLHSELNLSSLELGDSALYFCASSPRTSGTGELFFGEGSRLTVL.

The CDR3 region is CASSSDSFTEQYF. As DNA, the CDR3 is TGTGCCAGCAGCTCGGACAGTTTCACCGAGCAGTACTTC. The chain links TRBV11-2 to TRBJ2-7, with D perhaps matching TRBD1 (6 bases). Between the trimmed V and J ends, which lost 4 bases and 6 bases, there was a span of 13 bases. Germline CDR1 SGHAT, CDR2 FQNNGV. The CDR3 length is 13 residues.

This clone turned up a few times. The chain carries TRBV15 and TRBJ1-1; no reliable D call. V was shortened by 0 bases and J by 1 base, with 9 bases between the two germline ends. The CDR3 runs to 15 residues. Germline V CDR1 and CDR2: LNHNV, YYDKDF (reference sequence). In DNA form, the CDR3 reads TGTGCCACCAGCAGAGATAAGTGGGAGAACACTGAAGCTTTCTTT. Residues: CATSRDKWENTEAFF.

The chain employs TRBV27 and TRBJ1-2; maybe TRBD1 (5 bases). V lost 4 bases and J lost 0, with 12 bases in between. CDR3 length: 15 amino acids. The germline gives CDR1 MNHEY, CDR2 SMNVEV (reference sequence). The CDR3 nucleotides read TGTGCCAGCAGTTCAGGACACATGACTAACTATGGCTACACCTTC. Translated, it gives CASSSGHMTNYGYTF.

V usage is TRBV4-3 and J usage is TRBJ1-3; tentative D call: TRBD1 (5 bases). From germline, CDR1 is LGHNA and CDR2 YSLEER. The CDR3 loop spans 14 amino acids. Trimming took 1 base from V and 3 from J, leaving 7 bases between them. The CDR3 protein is CASSQATGGNTIYF. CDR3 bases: TGCGCCAGCAGCCAAGCTACAGGTGGAAACACCATATATTTT.

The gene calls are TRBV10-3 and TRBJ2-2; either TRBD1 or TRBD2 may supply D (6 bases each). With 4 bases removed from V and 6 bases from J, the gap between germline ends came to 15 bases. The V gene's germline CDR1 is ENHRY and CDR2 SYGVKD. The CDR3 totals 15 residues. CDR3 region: CAISGEEGGSGELFF. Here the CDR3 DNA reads TGTGCCATCAGTGGGGAAGAAGGGGGGTCCGGGGAGCTGTTTTTT.

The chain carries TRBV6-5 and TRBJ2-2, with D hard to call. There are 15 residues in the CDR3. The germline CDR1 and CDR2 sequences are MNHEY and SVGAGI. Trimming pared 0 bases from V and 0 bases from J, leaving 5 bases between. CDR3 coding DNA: TGTGCCAGCAGTTACTCTACGACGAACACCGGGGAGCTGTTTTTT. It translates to CASSYSTTNTGELFF.

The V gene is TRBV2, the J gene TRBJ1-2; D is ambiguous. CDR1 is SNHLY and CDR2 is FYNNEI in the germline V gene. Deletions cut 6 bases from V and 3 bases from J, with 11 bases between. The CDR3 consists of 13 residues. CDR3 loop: CASSDTSHYGYTF. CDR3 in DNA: TGTGCCAGCAGCGACACCTCGCACTATGGCTACACCTTC.

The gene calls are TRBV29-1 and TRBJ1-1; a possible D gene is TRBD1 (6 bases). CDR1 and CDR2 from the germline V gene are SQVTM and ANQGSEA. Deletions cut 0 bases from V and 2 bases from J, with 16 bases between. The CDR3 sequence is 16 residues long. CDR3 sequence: CSVEDYGGGRNTEAFF. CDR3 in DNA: TGCAGCGTTGAAGATTATGGCGGGGGGCGAAACACTGAAGCTTTCTTT.

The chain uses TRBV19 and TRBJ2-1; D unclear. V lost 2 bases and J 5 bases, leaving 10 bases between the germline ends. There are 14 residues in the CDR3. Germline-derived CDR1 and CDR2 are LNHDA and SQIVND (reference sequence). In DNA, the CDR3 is TGTGCCAGTAGTATATTAGGGCGGAACAATGAGCAGTTCTTC. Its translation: CASSILGRNNEQFF.

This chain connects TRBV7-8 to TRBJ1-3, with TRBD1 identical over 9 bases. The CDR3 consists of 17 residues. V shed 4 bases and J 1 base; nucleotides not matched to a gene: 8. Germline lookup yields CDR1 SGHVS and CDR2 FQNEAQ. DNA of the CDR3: TGTGCCAGCAGCTCCACCGGGACAGGGTTTTCTGGAAACACCATATATTTT. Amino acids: CASSSTGTGFSGNTIYF.

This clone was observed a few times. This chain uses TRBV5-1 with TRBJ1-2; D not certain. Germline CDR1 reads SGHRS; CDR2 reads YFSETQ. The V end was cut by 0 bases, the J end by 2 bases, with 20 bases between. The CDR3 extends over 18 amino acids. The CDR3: CASSLASVPIGPNYGYTF. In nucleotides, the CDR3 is TGCGCCAGCAGCTTGGCTTCAGTCCCTATTGGACCCAACTATGGCTACACCTTC.

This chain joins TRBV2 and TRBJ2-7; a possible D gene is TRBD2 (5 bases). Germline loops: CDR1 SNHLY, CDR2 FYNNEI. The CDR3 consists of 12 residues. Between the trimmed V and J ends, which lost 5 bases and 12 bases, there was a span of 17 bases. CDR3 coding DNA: TGTGCCAGCAGTCTGACACGGGATGTGGCGTACTTC. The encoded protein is CASSLTRDVAYF.

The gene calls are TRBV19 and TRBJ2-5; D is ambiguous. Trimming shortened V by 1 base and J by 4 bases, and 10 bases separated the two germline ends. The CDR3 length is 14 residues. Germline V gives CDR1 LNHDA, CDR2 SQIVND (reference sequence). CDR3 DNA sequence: TGTGCCAGTAGTATAGTGTACGACATAGAGACCCAGTACTTC. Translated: CASSIVYDIETQYF.

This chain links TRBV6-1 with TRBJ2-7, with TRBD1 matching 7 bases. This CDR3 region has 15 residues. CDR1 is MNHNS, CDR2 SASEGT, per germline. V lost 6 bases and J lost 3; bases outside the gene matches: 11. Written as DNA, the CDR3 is TGTGCCAGCAGCCACAACAGGGGTTCTGACTACGAGCAGTACTTC. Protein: CASSHNRGSDYEQYF.

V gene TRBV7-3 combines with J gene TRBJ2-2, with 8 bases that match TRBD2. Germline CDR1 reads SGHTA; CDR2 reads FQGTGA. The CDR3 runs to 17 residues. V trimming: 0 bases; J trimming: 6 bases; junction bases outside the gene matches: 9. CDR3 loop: CASSLTPDSGIAGELFF. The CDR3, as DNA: TGTGCCAGCAGCTTAACCCCAGATAGCGGGATCGCCGGGGAGCTGTTTTTT.

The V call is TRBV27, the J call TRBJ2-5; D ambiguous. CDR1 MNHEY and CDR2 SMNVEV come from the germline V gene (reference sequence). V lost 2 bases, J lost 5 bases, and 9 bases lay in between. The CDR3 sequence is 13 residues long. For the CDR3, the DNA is TGTGCCAGCAGTTTAACCCCGGCGGAGACCCAGTACTTC. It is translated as CASSLTPAETQYF.

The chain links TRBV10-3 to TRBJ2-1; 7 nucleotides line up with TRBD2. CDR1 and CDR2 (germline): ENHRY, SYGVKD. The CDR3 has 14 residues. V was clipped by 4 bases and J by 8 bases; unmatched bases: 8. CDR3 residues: CAISGGRAGYEQFF. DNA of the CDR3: TGTGCCATCAGTGGTGGGAGGGCTGGGTATGAGCAGTTCTTC.

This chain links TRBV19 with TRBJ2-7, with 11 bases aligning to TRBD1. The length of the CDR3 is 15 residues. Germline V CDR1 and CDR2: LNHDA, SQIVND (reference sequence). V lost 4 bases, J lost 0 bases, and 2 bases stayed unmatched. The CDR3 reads CASSTGQGGSYEQYF. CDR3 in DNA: TGTGCCAGTAGTACGGGACAGGGGGGCTCCTACGAGCAGTACTTC.

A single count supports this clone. CDR3 DNA sequence: TGTGCCAGCAGTAAAGACTGGGCCCTGCTCTACGAGCAGTACTTC. This gives the protein CASSKDWALLYEQYF. J is TRBJ2-7 and V is TRBV2; D remains ambiguous. Trimming removed 5 bases at V and 3 bases at J, with 17 bases between. The V gene's germline CDR1 is SNHLY and CDR2 FYNNEI. This CDR3 has 15 amino acids.

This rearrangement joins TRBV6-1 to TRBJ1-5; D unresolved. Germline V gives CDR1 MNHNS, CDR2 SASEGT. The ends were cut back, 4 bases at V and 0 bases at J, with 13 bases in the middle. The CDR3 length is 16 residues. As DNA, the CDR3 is TGTGCCAGCAGTGCGACCGGAGCCGGTAGCAATCAGCCCCAGCATTTT. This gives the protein CASSATGAGSNQPQHF.